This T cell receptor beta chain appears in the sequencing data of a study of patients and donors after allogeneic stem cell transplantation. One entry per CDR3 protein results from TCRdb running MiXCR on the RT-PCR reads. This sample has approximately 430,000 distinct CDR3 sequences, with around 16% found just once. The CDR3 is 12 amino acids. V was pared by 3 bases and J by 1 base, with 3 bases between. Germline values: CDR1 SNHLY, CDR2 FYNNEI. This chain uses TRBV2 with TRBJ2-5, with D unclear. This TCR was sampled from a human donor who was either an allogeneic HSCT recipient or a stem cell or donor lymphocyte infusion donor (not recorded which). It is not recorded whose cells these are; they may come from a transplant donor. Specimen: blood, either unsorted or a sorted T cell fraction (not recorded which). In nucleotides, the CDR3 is TGTGCCAGCAGTGACAGCCAAGAGACCCAGTACTTC. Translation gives CASSDSQETQYF.